This T cell receptor (beta chain) was retrieved from a study of human thymus T cells. The CDR3 is 16 amino acids. CDR1 is SGHTA, CDR2 FQGNSA, per germline. V was pared by 7 bases and J by 2 bases, with 19 bases between. A note on this clone: Antigen unknown.

Broader study findings: V and J gene usage appeared biased in thymic and blood repertoires. Unrelated individuals had highly overlapping thymic repertoires, as reported in related research.

Measured with immunoSEQ multiplex PCR; TCRdb has only the in-frame clones, and not every one. Among fewer than 85,000 clones listed, 85% to 95% were seen once. Resections from corrective heart surgery provided thymus tissue. Donors consisted of healthy Finnish infants (having corrective surgery for congenital heart defects). The chain carries TRBV7-2 and TRBJ2-3; no firm D call. The TCR sequence derives from a girl under three years old with a congenital heart defect but otherwise immunologically healthy. Sample: thymus tissue. The CDR3: CASTKRAPSLTDTQYF. CDR3 coding DNA: TGTGCCAGCACCAAACGGGCCCCGTCCCTCACAGATACGCAGTATTTT.